This TCR beta chain was recorded in a study of blood T cells in healthy people across ages. Study-wide results and caveats: More naive CD4+ cells and higher diversity were found in long-lived than in aged donors. Any conclusive comparison of naive versus antigen-experienced cells was prevented by using unsorted PBMCs.

This clonotype was seen only a few times. The antigen is unknown. This CDR3 region has 13 residues. Looked up from germline, CDR1 is SGHKS and CDR2 is YYEKEE (reference sequence). Trimming stripped 5 bases from V and 4 bases from J, with 12 bases between. A second about 6 to 11 cycle PCR used barcoded and J-beta primers. Each cDNA molecule, via a template-switch adaptor with 12 random nucleotides, was tagged. TCRdb reprocessed the 5' RACE reads with MiXCR, giving one entry per CDR3 protein. This table holds over a million distinct CDR3 sequences, roughly 40% found once. The authors drew about 10 milliliters of peripheral blood from each donor.

Sequencing used blood. This receptor was identified in a woman between 18 and 29 years old in good health. The V call is TRBV5-5, the J call TRBJ1-1; TRBD1 might be the D (6 bases). CDR3 DNA: TGTGCCAGCAGGGCAGGGGTTTCCACTGAAGCTTTCTTT. Its protein product is CASRAGVSTEAFF.